Below, 13 T cell receptor beta chains from the same sample are listed, as sequenced in a study of blood T cell repertoires in COVID-19. Clones were sequenced by immunoSEQ multiplex PCR, and TCRdb holds only the in-frame ones, with some missing. This sample has more than 50,000 clones; around three quarters occur once, and the top ten carry roughly a tenth. Sequenced input: peripheral blood. The receptors shown here come from a human donor in a cohort sampled during active COVID-19.

The chain couples TRBV7-2 to TRBJ2-1, with TRBD2 matching 12 bases. Trimming removed 2 bases from V and 9 bases from J; junction bases left unmatched: 2. Germline V gene lookup returns CDR1 SGHTA and CDR2 FQGNSA. This CDR3 is built from 14 residues. CDR3 in DNA: TGTGCCAGCAGCTTATCTAGCGGGAGGGGTGAGCAGTTCTTC. As protein: CASSLSSGRGEQFF.

This clone showed up just a few times. The chain uses TRBV28 and TRBJ2-7; D may be TRBD1 (6 bases). With 6 bases removed from V and 2 bases from J, the gap between germline ends came to 17 bases. The CDR3 extends over 15 amino acids. Germline assignment: CDR1 MDHEN and CDR2 SYDVKM. CDR3 DNA: TGTGCCAGCAGCCCCGCCGGACAGACCCCCTACGAGCAGTACTTC. This encodes CASSPAGQTPYEQYF.

The chain couples TRBV7-9 to TRBJ2-6; D remains ambiguous. Trimming removed 3 bases at V and 0 bases at J, with 6 bases between. This CDR3 has 15 residues. CDR1 and CDR2 (germline): SEHNR, FQNEAQ (reference sequence). Here the CDR3 reads CASSLRTSGANVLTF. DNA of the CDR3: TGTGCCAGCAGCTTGAGAACCTCTGGGGCCAACGTCCTGACTTTC.

The rearrangement links TRBV4-3 to TRBJ2-7, with TRBD2 as a possible D gene (5 bases). Trimming shortened V by 4 bases and J by 2 bases, and 12 bases separated the two germline ends. Per germline, CDR1 LGHNA and CDR2 YSLEER. The CDR3 loop spans 14 amino acids. CDR3 sequence reads: CASSRGLAAYEQYF. As DNA, the CDR3 is TGCGCCAGCAGCCGAGGACTTGCCGCCTACGAGCAGTACTTC.

This chain links TRBV27 with TRBJ1-3; maybe TRBD1 (6 bases). Trimming took off 6 bases at V and 4 bases at J, with 16 bases between the two ends. CDR1 and CDR2 from the germline V gene are MNHEY and SMNVEV (reference sequence). The CDR3 loop spans 15 amino acids. The CDR3 here is CASSKTGSKGNTIYF. The CDR3 DNA sequence: TGTGCCAGCAGCAAAACAGGGAGTAAAGGAAACACCATATATTTT.

The gene calls are TRBV29-1 and TRBJ2-7; 7 bases line up with TRBD2. Germline assignment: CDR1 SQVTM and CDR2 ANQGSEA. This CDR3 has 13 residues. Trimming at V came to 2 bases and at J to 4 bases, leaving 5 bases not matched to a gene. Written as DNA, the CDR3 is TGCAGCGTTGAACTAGCGGAGCTATACGAGCAGTACTTC. Translated, it gives CSVELAELYEQYF.

There are a few counts of this clone. V gene TRBV6-6 combines with J gene TRBJ1-6, with D possibly matching TRBD1 (5 bases). In germline, CDR1 is MNHNY, CDR2 SVGAGI (reference sequence). The CDR3 has 16 residues. Trimming left V 0 bases short and J 7 bases short, with 13 bases between. CDR3 sequence reads: CASSYSSGYGNSPLHF. The CDR3 coding sequence is TGTGCCAGCAGTTACTCTTCAGGGTACGGGAATTCACCCCTCCACTTT.

The chain recombines TRBV5-1 with TRBJ2-2; 8 bases map to TRBD1. The V gene's germline CDR1 is SGHRS and CDR2 YFSETQ. The ends lost 4 bases at V and 5 bases at J; junction bases unmatched: 10. The CDR3 consists of 16 residues. This CDR3 is CASSTLTGGGTGELFF. CDR3 sequence (DNA): TGCGCCAGCAGCACCCTTACAGGGGGTGGGACCGGGGAGCTGTTTTTT.

The chain joins TRBV5-1 to TRBJ1-2, with 7 bases identical to TRBD1. Germline V lookup: CDR1 SGHRS, CDR2 YFSETQ. Trimming at V came to 0 bases and at J to 6 bases, leaving 2 bases not matched to a gene. CDR3 length: 13 residues. The chain's CDR3 is CASSLARGNGYTF. The CDR3 nucleotides read TGCGCCAGCAGCTTGGCCAGGGGGAATGGCTACACCTTC.

The rearrangement uses TRBV5-1 and TRBJ2-7, with D perhaps matching TRBD2 (5 bases). CDR1 is SGHRS, CDR2 YFSETQ, per germline. This CDR3 spans 12 amino acids. Trimming stripped 5 bases from V and 3 bases from J, with 9 bases between. The CDR3 protein is CASSSGNYEQYF. The CDR3 bases are TGCGCCAGCAGTTCCGGGAACTACGAGCAGTACTTC.

This chain connects TRBV29-1 to TRBJ2-5; 15 bases align to TRBD2. Per the germline V gene, CDR1 is SQVTM and CDR2 is ANQGSEA. V was pared by 3 bases and J by 1 base, with 6 bases of the junction left unmatched. This CDR3 comprises 17 residues. The CDR3 DNA reads as TGCAGCGTTGAGCTGGGACTAGCGGGAGGTAGCCAAGAGACCCAGTACTTC. This codes for CSVELGLAGGSQETQYF. Drawing the rest from reference TRBV29-1 and TRBJ2-5, the complete variable domain is SAVISQKPSRDICQRGTSLTIQCQVDSQVTMMFWYRQQPGQSLTLIATANQGSEATYESGFVIDKFPISRPNLTFSTLTVSNMSPEDSSIYLCSVELGLAGGSQETQYFGPGTRLLVL.

The J gene is TRBJ2-7, the V gene TRBV21-1; the table gives TRBD1 as D, unverified against the DNA. TRBV21-1 is given as a pseudogene. This CDR3 contains 15 residues. CDR3 coding DNA: TGTGCCAGCAGCAAAGTTACCGGGACAAAAGACGAGCAGTACTTC. This translates into CASSKVTGTKDEQYF.

The chain combines TRBV25-1 with TRBJ2-7; D may be TRBD1 (5 bases). This CDR3 spans 18 amino acids. Trimming shortened V by 6 bases and J by 5 bases, and 29 bases separated the two germline ends. Germline CDR1 reads MGHDK; CDR2 reads SYGVNS. In DNA form, the CDR3 reads TGTGCCAGCAGCCCCCTCACAGGTGGGTGGGCATCTGTGGACGAGCAGTACTTC. As protein: CASSPLTGGWASVDEQYF.